The 3 T cell receptor beta chains given below trace back to one sample, sequenced in a study of T cell responses to AZD1222 COVID-19 vaccine. TCRdb keeps only in-frame clones here, not all; method: immunoSEQ multiplex PCR. The sample contains about 120,000 clones, approximately 90% of which appear only once. The sequenced sample was peripheral blood, obtained on day 0 of AZD1222 vaccination. These receptors were taken from an adult in good health.

V is TRBV27 and J is TRBJ1-5, with D maybe TRBD1 (6 bases). CDR3 length equals 14 residues. From germline, CDR1 is MNHEY and CDR2 SMNVEV (reference sequence). Trimming pared 5 bases from V and 2 bases from J, leaving 10 bases between. The CDR3 here is CASSTGMRNQPQHF. DNA for the CDR3: TGTGCCAGCAGTACAGGGATGCGCAATCAGCCCCAGCATTTT.

This sequence joins TRBV11-2 and TRBJ2-1; TRBD2 agrees at 11 bases. V shed 5 bases, J shed 7 bases, and the junction held 4 bases outside the gene matches. Per germline, CDR1 SGHAT and CDR2 FQNNGV. This CDR3 contains 14 residues. In DNA, the CDR3 is TGTGCCAGCAGCAAATGGACTAGCGGGAATGAGCAGTTCTTC. It translates to CASSKWTSGNEQFF.

The chain combines TRBV4-1 with TRBJ2-5; weak D call: TRBD2 (6 bases). The CDR3 has 16 amino acids. CDR1 is MGHRA and CDR2 is YSYEKL in the germline V gene. Trimming removed 1 base from V and 2 bases from J, with 14 bases in between. CDR3 residues: CASSQGGGSGQETQYF. The CDR3 coding sequence is TGCGCCAGCAGCCAAGGTGGTGGTAGCGGACAAGAGACCCAGTACTTC.